The clone carrying this T cell receptor (beta chain) was picked up one time. The antigen remains unidentified. The CDR3 has 16 residues. V was trimmed by 2 bases and J by 1 base, leaving 14 bases between them. Germline V gene data show CDR1 as MNHNS and CDR2 as SASEGT. Treatment specified: around 19 received Ad26.COV2.S at low or high dose, single or two shots; a few received placebo; per-sample allocation not given. All samples were drawn on day 63, counting from the first vaccine or placebo injection. An Ad26 vector was used to express Wuhan-strain SARS-CoV-2 spike as the vaccine. These data originate in a study of Ad26.COV2.S vaccination and SARS-CoV-2 variants. Regarding the study as a whole: Substantial post-vaccination breadth of spike-specific CD8+ and CD4+ T cell responses was reported. Greater spike-specific TCR breadth was seen in vaccine recipients than in placebo recipients.

Libraries were prepared by immunoSEQ multiplex PCR; TCRdb keeps only in-frame clonotypes and omits some of them. The table lists about 410,000 clones, roughly nine tenths of them singletons. The material sequenced was peripheral blood, taken in a trial of Ad26.COV2.S vaccine versus placebo. J is TRBJ1-2 and V is TRBV6-1; D is unclear. This receptor was obtained from a person aged 18 to 59 who received the Ad26.COV2.S COVID-19 vaccine or a placebo. The CDR3 protein is CASSEFNTVDNYGYTF. The CDR3 DNA reads TGTGCCAGCAGTGAATTTAACACAGTTGATAACTATGGCTACACCTTC.